The 20 T cell receptor delta chains in this list originate from one sample, sequenced in a study of Vδ1+ human thymocytes. The template was reverse-transcribed extracted RNA. Multiplex PCR used pooled V-gene forward primers and a constant-region reverse primer to amplify CDR3s. TCRdb reapplied CATT to the multiplex PCR reads. The table lists 80,000 or so delta-chain clones, approximately 30% of them singletons. Study-level findings and limits: Thymic TRG and TRD repertoires appeared highly polyclonal.

The antigens for these receptors are not known. The source material was Vdelta1+ gamma-delta thymocytes from the thymus. Noted subset: FACS-sorted CD3+ TCRalphabeta- TCRVdelta1+ TCRVdelta2- thymocytes. These receptors all come from a boy less than two years old who had congenital heart surgery.

In this sample, this clone turned up a few times. The chain joins TRDV1 to TRDJ1; 12 positions match TRDD3. Unmatched junction bases numbered 11, after V lost 0 bases and J lost 0 bases. This CDR3 contains 20 residues. Germline-derived CDR1 and CDR2 are TSWWSYY and QGS. DNA for the CDR3: TGTGCTCTTGGGGAACTAACCCTCTGGGGGATACGGGGGTACACCGATAAACTCATCTTT. Protein product: CALGELTLWGIRGYTDKLIF.

The J gene is TRDJ1, the V gene TRDV1, with a weak D call TRDD3 (7 bases). V lost 5 bases to trimming and J lost 6 bases, with 25 bases between them. Germline CDR1 and CDR2: TSWWSYY and QGS. The CDR3 has 17 amino acids. In DNA, the CDR3 is TGTGCTCTTGGGAATATCCTACTCTGGGGGCCGTGGAATAAACTCATCTTT. This gives the protein CALGNILLWGPWNKLIF.

This clone was observed a handful of times. The gene calls are TRDV1 and TRDJ1; 10 bases map to TRDD3. Germline assignment: CDR1 TSWWSYY and CDR2 QGS. This CDR3 spans 17 amino acids. V shed 3 bases, J shed 0 bases, and the junction held 7 bases outside the gene matches. CDR3 protein: CALGDQSTGGYTDKLIF. CDR3 sequence (DNA): TGTGCTCTTGGGGATCAATCTACTGGGGGATACACCGATAAACTCATCTTT.

The J gene is TRDJ1, the V gene TRDV1; weak D call: TRDD3 (5 bases). Germline V gene lookup returns CDR1 TSWWSYY and CDR2 QGS. Trimming cost V 5 bases and J 0 bases, with 25 bases left between them. CDR3 size: 19 residues. CDR3 in amino acids: CALGITLRGTGMYTDKLIF. For the CDR3, the DNA is TGTGCTCTTGGGATAACCTTACGAGGTACTGGAATGTACACCGATAAACTCATCTTT.

This clone was counted between two and nine times. The V gene is TRDV1, the J gene TRDJ1, with D possibly being TRDD3 (6 bases). The CDR3 consists of 14 residues. Trimming removed 1 base at V and 8 bases at J, with 14 bases between. The germline V gene encodes CDR1 TSWWSYY and CDR2 QGS. The CDR3 reads CALGERWGLPKLIF. The DNA for the CDR3 is TGTGCTCTTGGGGAACGCTGGGGCTTACCGAAACTCATCTTT.

The chain links TRDV1 to TRDJ1, with 9 bases lining up with TRDD2. The germline CDR1 and CDR2 sequences are TSWWSYY and QGS. Trimming took 4 bases from V and 2 from J; bases not matched to a gene: 8. The CDR3 totals 16 residues. CDR3 nucleotides: TGTGCTCTTGGGGTACGCCTTCCTACTGGTACCGATAAACTCATCTTT. This gives the protein CALGVRLPTGTDKLIF.

This chain uses TRDV1 with TRDJ1, with D possibly being TRDD2 (6 bases). The V and J ends lost 3 bases and 0 bases respectively, with 29 bases between them. This CDR3 comprises 21 residues. Germline CDR1 TSWWSYY, CDR2 QGS. DNA of the CDR3: TGTGCTCTTGGGGAGCCTTCCCAGCCCCGGATAAGGAGCTACAACACCGATAAACTCATCTTT. This encodes CALGEPSQPRIRSYNTDKLIF.

This clone has a handful of counts. The chain employs TRDV1 and TRDJ1, with D perhaps TRDD1 (5 bases). CDR1 is TSWWSYY and CDR2 is QGS in the germline V gene. The CDR3 consists of 17 residues. Trimming removed 0 bases from V and 0 bases from J, with 14 bases in between. The CDR3 loop reads CALGELTAEKYTDKLIF. CDR3 DNA sequence: TGTGCTCTTGGGGAACTTACTGCGGAGAAATACACCGATAAACTCATCTTT.

This sequence joins TRDV1 and TRDJ1, with D unclear. V lost 2 bases and J 0 bases, leaving 22 bases between the germline ends. The CDR3 has 19 residues. The germline CDR1 and CDR2 sequences are TSWWSYY and QGS. As DNA, the CDR3 is TGTGCTCTTGGGGAAGTATCTACGGCATACACGCCATACACCGATAAACTCATCTTT. Protein sequence: CALGEVSTAYTPYTDKLIF.

Only a few counts were recorded for this clone. J is TRDJ1 and V is TRDV1; 11 positions agree with TRDD3. V was clipped by 2 bases and J by 0 bases; unmatched bases: 23. The CDR3 has 23 amino acids. The germline gives CDR1 TSWWSYY, CDR2 QGS. CDR3: CALGEYPGDLYWGISRYTDKLIF. Written as DNA, the CDR3 is TGTGCTCTTGGGGAATATCCTGGAGATTTGTACTGGGGGATATCCCGATACACCGATAAACTCATCTTT.

The chain joins TRDV1 to TRDJ1; 11 nucleotides align to TRDD3. The ends lost 2 bases at V and 4 bases at J; junction bases unmatched: 27. The germline V gene encodes CDR1 TSWWSYY and CDR2 QGS. The length of the CDR3 is 23 residues. The CDR3, as DNA: TGTGCTCTTGGGGAAAATCCGTGGCAGATCCACTTACCAAAATGGGGGATACGCGATAAACTCATCTTT. Translating it yields CALGENPWQIHLPKWGIRDKLIF.

As for this clone: A much larger clone lies one base from this, so it may be a read error. This chain connects TRDV2 to TRDJ1, with 9 bases that match TRDD3. There are 16 residues in the CDR3. Germline loops: CDR1 GEAIGNYY, CDR2 EKD. With V trimmed by 0 bases and J by 5 bases, 9 bases remained unmatched. This chain's CDR3 is CACDTGFVTGGDKLIF. The DNA of the CDR3 is TGTGCCTGTGACACCGGTTTCGTTACTGGGGGAGATAAACTCATCTTT.

The chain recombines TRDV1 with TRDJ1; TRDD3 matches at 11 bases. Germline lookup yields CDR1 TSWWSYY and CDR2 QGS. CDR3 length: 19 residues. V lost 1 base to trimming and J lost 6 bases; unmatched junction nucleotides: 16. The CDR3 spells CALGEPIPNLLGDIHKLIF. The CDR3 DNA reads as TGTGCTCTTGGGGAACCTATTCCTAACTTACTGGGGGATATTCATAAACTCATCTTT.

In the case of this clone: Germline is not matched at one junction end, which may reflect a read error. Within the sample, other DNA sequences also encode this same CDR3. The chain uses TRDV1 and TRDJ1; D is possibly TRDD3 (6 bases). This CDR3 region has 15 residues. Germline CDR1 TSWWSYY, CDR2 QGS. The CDR3 loop reads CALGELGGYTDKLIF. The CDR3 coding sequence is TGTGCTCTTGGGGAACTAGGCGGATACACCGATAAGCTCATCTTT.

This chain joins TRDV1 and TRDJ1, with 8 nucleotides matching TRDD3. Per germline, CDR1 TSWWSYY and CDR2 QGS. The V and J ends lost 5 bases and 0 bases, in that order; junction bases with no gene match: 11. There are 17 residues in the CDR3. CDR3 loop: CALGKPGGGLYTDKLIF. In nucleotides, the CDR3 is TGTGCTCTTGGGAAGCCTGGTGGGGGATTGTACACCGATAAACTCATCTTT.

This clone occurred a few times. This chain links TRDV1 with TRDJ1, with D possibly matching TRDD3 (6 bases). The V end lost 0 bases, the J end lost 0 bases, and 23 bases lay between the germline ends. Germline V CDR1 and CDR2: TSWWSYY, QGS. The CDR3 contains 20 residues. CDR3 loop: CALGELRGGAGVTYTDKLIF. CDR3 bases: TGTGCTCTTGGGGAACTTCGGGGGGGAGCTGGCGTTACGTACACCGATAAACTCATCTTT.

This clone was seen a few times. This sequence joins TRDV1 and TRDJ1; 8 positions match TRDD3. V lost 1 base and J lost 6; bases outside the gene matches: 13. Germline V gene lookup returns CDR1 TSWWSYY and CDR2 QGS. This CDR3 is built from 17 residues. The CDR3 coding sequence is TGTGCTCTTGGGGAACACGCCTCCTCCATTGGGGGATATAAACTCATCTTT. This sequence encodes CALGEHASSIGGYKLIF.

The chain has TRDV1 and TRDJ1; a possible D gene is TRDD1 (5 bases). This CDR3 has 15 amino acids. V was cut by 2 bases and J by 7 bases, with 17 bases left in between. Germline V gene data show CDR1 as TSWWSYY and CDR2 as QGS. The DNA for the CDR3 is TGTGCTCTTGGGGAAGCGCGATATAGTGTCCGTAAACTCATCTTT. It specifies CALGEARYSVRKLIF.

This chain uses TRDV1 with TRDJ1; TRDD2 agrees at 9 bases. Germline CDR1 and CDR2: TSWWSYY and QGS. Germline trimming cut 1 base from V and 0 bases from J; bases unmatched to any gene: 24. The CDR3 covers 23 residues. The CDR3 spells CALGEHPVLPTIAACVYTDKLIF. Written as DNA, the CDR3 is TGTGCTCTTGGGGAACACCCGGTCCTTCCTACGATAGCGGCCTGCGTTTACACCGATAAACTCATCTTT.

This clone appeared a few times. The rearrangement uses TRDV1 and TRDJ1; TRDD3 matches at 9 bases. Per the germline V gene, CDR1 is TSWWSYY and CDR2 is QGS. Losses at the gene ends were 3 bases for V and 1 base for J; bases not matched to a gene: 12. The CDR3 runs 18 residues. CDR3 region: CALGEPTAGGSGTDKLIF. Here the CDR3 DNA reads TGTGCTCTTGGGGAGCCCACGGCTGGGGGATCTGGCACCGATAAACTCATCTTT.